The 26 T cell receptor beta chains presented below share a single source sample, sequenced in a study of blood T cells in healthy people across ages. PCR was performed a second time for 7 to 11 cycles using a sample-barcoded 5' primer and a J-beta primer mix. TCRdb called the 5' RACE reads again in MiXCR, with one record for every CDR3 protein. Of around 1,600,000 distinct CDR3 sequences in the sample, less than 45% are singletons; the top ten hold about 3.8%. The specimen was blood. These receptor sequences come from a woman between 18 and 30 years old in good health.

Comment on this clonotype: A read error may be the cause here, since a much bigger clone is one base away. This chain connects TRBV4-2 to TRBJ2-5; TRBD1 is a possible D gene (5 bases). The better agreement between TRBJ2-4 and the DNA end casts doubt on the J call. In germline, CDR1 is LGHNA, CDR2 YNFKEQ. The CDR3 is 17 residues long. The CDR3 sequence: CASSQATAVGARNIQYF. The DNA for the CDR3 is TGTGCCAGCAGCCAAGCGACAGCCGTAGGGGCCAGAAACATTCAGTACTTC.

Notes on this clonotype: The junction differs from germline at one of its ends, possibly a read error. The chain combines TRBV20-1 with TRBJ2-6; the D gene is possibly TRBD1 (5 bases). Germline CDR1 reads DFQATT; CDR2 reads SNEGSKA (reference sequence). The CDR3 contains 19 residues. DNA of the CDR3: TGCAGTGCTAGAGATCTCAAGAACATACGCCTCTCTGGGGCCAACGTCCCGACTTTC. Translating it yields CSARDLKNIRLSGANVPTF.

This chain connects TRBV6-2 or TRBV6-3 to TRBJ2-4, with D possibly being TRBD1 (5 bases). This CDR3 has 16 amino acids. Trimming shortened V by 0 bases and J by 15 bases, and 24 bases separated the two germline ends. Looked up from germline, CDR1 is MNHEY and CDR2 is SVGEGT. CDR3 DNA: TGTGCCAGCAGTTACTCGATGCAGGGTGCTACCTACGAGCGGTACTTC. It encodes CASSYSMQGATYERYF.

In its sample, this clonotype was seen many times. For the CDR3, the DNA is TGCAGCGTTGGCCGGGACTACAATGAGCAGTTCTTC. It encodes CSVGRDYNEQFF. This rearrangement joins TRBV29-1 to TRBJ2-1, with D tentatively TRBD2 (5 bases). Germline V gives CDR1 SQVTM, CDR2 ANQGSEA. V lost 4 bases, J lost 3 bases, and 7 bases lay in between. The CDR3 consists of 12 residues.

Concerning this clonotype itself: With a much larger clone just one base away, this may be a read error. The CDR3 region has the DNA TGTGCCAGCAGCAAGACACAAGGCGAGCAGTTCTTC. Translation gives CASSKTQGEQFF. V gene TRBV7-2 combines with J gene TRBJ2-1; D gene unclear. This CDR3 is 12 amino acids long. The V gene's germline CDR1 is SGHTA and CDR2 FQGNSA. Trimming shortened V by 5 bases and J by 10 bases, and 12 bases separated the two germline ends.

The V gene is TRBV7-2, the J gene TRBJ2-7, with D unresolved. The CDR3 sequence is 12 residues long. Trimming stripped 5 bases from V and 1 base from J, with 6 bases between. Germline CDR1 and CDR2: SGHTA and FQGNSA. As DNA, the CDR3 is TGTGCCAGCAGCCACCAGTCCTACGAGCAGTACTTC. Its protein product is CASSHQSYEQYF.

This chain's CDR3 is CASSTWTNYNEQFF. In DNA form, the CDR3 reads TGTGCCAGCAGTACCTGGACAAACTACAATGAGCAGTTCTTC. The J gene is TRBJ2-1, the V gene TRBV12-3 or TRBV12-4; a weak D match, TRBD1 (5 bases). The CDR3 is made up of 14 amino acids. V lost 5 bases and J lost 3, with 11 bases in between.

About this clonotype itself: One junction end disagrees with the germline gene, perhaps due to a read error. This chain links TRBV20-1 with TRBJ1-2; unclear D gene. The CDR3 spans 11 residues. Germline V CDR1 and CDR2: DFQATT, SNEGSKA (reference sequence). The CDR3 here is CSAPGNSGYTF. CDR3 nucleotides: TGCAGTGCTCCTGGGAACTCTGGCTACACCTTC.

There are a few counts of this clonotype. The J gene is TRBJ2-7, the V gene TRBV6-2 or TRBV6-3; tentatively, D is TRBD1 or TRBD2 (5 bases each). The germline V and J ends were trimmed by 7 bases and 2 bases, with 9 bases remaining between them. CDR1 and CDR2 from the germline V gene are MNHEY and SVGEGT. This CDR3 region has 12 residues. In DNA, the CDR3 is TGTGCCAGCAACGAGGGACCCTACGAGCAGTACTTC. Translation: CASNEGPYEQYF.

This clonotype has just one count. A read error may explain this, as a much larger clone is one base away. CDR3 region: CASNLTPGTDTQYF. The CDR3, as DNA: TGTGCCAGCAACCTTACCCCTGGCACAGATACGCAGTATTTT. The chain joins TRBV7-2 to TRBJ2-3; no definite D call. CDR3 length: 14 residues. CDR1 and CDR2 from the germline V gene are SGHTA and FQGNSA. The V gene lost 7 bases and the J gene lost 1 base, with 12 bases spanning the gap.

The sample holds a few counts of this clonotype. This CDR3 reads CSATRGTSRYNEQFF. The CDR3 DNA follows: TGCAGTGCTACCCGCGGGACTAGTCGGTACAATGAGCAGTTCTTC. The V call is TRBV20-1, the J call TRBJ2-1; 8 bases match TRBD2. CDR1 is DFQATT, CDR2 SNEGSKA, per germline (reference sequence). V shed 4 bases and J 4 bases; nucleotides not matched to a gene: 9. This CDR3 is built from 15 residues.

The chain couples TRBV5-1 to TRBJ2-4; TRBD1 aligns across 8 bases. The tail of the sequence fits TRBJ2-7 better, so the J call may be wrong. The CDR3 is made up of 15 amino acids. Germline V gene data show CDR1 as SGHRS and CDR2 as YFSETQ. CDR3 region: CASSADRGSSYEQYF. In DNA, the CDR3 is TGCGCCAGCAGCGCCGACAGGGGAAGCTCCTACGAGCAGTACTTC.

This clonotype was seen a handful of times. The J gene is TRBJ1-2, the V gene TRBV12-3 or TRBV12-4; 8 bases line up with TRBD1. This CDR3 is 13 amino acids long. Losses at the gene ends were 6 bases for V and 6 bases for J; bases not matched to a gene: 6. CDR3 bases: TGTGCCAGCAGCCGGGACAGGATAAATGGCTACACCTTC. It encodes CASSRDRINGYTF.

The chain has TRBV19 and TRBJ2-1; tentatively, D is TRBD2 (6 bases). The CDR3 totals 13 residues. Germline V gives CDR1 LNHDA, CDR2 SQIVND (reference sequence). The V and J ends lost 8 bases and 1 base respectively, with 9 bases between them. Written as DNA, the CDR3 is TGTGCCAGTGACGCGGGGTCCTACAATGAGCAGTTCTTC. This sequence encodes CASDAGSYNEQFF.

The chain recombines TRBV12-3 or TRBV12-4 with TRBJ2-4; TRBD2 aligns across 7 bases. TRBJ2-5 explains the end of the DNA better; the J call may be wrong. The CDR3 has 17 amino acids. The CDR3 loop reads CASSLPWRGSTQETQYF. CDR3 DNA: TGTGCCAGCAGTTTACCTTGGCGGGGGAGTACCCAGGAGACCCAGTACTTC.

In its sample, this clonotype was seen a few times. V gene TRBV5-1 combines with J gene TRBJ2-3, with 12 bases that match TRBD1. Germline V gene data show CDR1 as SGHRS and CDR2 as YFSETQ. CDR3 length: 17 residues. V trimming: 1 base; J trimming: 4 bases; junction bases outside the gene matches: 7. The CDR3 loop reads CASSLRPGQGASDTQYF. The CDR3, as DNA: TGCGCCAGCAGCTTGCGACCGGGACAGGGGGCTTCAGATACGCAGTATTTT.

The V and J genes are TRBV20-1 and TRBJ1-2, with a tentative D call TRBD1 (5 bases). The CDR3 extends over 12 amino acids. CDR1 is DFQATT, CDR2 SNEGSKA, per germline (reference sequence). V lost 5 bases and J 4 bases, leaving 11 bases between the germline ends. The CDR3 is CSAWGVLYGYTF. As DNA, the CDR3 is TGCAGTGCTTGGGGGGTCCTCTATGGCTACACCTTC.

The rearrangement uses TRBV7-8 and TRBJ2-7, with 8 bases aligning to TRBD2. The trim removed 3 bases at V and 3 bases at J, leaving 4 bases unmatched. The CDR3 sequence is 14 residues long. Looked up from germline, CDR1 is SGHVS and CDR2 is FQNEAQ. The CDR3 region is CASSLGLGLYEQYF. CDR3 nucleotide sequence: TGTGCCAGCAGCTTGGGACTAGGACTCTACGAGCAGTACTTC.

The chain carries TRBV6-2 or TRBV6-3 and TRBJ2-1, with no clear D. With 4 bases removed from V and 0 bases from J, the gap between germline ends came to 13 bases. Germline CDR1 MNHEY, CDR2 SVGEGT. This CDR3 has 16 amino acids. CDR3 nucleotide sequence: TGTGCCAGCAGTTTCACTCGTCCGAGCTCCTACAATGAGCAGTTCTTC. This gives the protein CASSFTRPSSYNEQFF.

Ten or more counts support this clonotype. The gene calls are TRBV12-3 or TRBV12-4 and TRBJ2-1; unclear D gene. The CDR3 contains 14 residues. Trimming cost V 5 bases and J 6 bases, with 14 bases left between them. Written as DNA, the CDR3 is TGTGCCAGCAGTCCGAAAAATTGGGTCAATGAGCAGTTCTTC. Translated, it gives CASSPKNWVNEQFF.

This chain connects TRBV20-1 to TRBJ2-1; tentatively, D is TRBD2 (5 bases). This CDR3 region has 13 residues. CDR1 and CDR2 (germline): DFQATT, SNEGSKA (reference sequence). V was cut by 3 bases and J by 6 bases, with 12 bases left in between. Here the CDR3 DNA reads TGCAGTGCTAGTCGCGGAGCGGCCAATGAGCAGTTCTTC. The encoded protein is CSASRGAANEQFF.

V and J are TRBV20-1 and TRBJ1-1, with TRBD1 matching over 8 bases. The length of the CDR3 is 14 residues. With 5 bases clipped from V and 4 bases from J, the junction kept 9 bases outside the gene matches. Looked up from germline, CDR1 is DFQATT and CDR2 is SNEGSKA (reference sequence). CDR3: CSAFRFTGGTEAFF. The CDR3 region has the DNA TGCAGTGCTTTTCGATTCACAGGGGGCACTGAAGCTTTCTTT.

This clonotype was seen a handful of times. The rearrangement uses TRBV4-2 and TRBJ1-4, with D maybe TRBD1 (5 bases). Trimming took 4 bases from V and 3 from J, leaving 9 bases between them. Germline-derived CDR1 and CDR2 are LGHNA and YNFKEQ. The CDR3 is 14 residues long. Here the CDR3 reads CASSRDGPNEKLFF. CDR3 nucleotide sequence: TGTGCCAGCAGCCGGGACGGGCCTAATGAAAAACTGTTTTTT.

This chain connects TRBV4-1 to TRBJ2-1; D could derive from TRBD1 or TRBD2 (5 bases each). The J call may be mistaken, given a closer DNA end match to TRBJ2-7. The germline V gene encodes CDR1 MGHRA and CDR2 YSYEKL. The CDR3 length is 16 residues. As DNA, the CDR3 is TGCGCCAGCAGCCCTCTGGGGGAGACCGACTACAATGAGCAGTACTTC. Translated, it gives CASSPLGETDYNEQYF.

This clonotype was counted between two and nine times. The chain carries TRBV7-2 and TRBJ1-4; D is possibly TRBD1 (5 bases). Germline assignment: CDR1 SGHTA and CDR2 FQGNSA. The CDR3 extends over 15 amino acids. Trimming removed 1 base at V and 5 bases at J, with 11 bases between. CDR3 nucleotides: TGTGCCAGCAGCTTAGGGGGCAGGGACAATGAAAAACTGTTTTTT. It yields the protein CASSLGGRDNEKLFF.

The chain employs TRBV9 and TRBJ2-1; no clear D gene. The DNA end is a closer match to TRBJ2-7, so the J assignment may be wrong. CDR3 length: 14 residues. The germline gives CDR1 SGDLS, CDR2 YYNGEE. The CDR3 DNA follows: TGTGCCAGCAGCGTATGGGCGTCCTACAATGAGCAGTACTTC. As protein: CASSVWASYNEQYF.